The following is a T cell receptor (beta chain) sequence with its context. No antigen is known for it. These data originate in a study of OX40 agonist ivuxolimab in advanced cancers. Blood draws occurred at baseline, cycle 4 day 1, and cycle 7 day 1. Assay: immunoSEQ multiplex PCR; the TCRdb copy retains only in-frame clones and omits some. Among around 46,000 clones listed, approximately 83% were seen once. The germline V gene has CDR1 MGHRA and CDR2 YSYEKL. Trimming removed 0 bases at V and 0 bases at J, with 8 bases between. The CDR3 length is 15 residues. Findings and limits, study-wide: Relative to CD4+ cells, CD8+ T cells on average had more expanded clones. At doses 0.1 to 3.0 mg/kg, CD4+ and CD8+ clones expanded. Antigens targeted by the expanded peripheral T cells were not determined.

This rearrangement joins TRBV4-1 to TRBJ1-2; D is ambiguous. This receptor was obtained from an adult with an advanced solid tumor such as melanoma, head and neck, liver or kidney cancer. The specimen comprised CD4+ or CD8+ T cells sorted from blood, sampled in a trial of the OX40 agonist ivuxolimab. DNA for the CDR3: TGCGCCAGCAGCCAAGAAACAGCTTCTAACTATGGCTACACCTTC. This codes for CASSQETASNYGYTF.